The clone carrying this T cell receptor beta chain has just a few counts. Its antigen is still unknown. The data stem from a study of lymphopenia after photon versus proton radiotherapy. Study outcomes and limitations: Only patients who died were analyzed for survival; proton advantage is unproven.

The J segment lost 5 bases and the V segment lost 0 bases, leaving 4 bases of the junction unmatched. Germline values: CDR1 SGHTA, CDR2 FQGNSA. The CDR3 spans 16 residues. The method was immunoSEQ multiplex PCR; TCRdb's version includes in-frame clones alone and lacks a portion of them. The table records some 14,000 clones, 70% to 85% of them present only once. The starting material was peripheral blood, obtained from a patient treated with photon-based radiotherapy. The genes are TRBV7-2 and TRBJ2-3, with 11 bases aligning to TRBD2. The TCR originated in a man aged 45 to 65 with gastric cancer. The CDR3 sequence: CASSLAALAGGDTQYF. The CDR3 nucleotides read TGTGCCAGCAGCTTAGCCGCTCTAGCGGGGGGAGATACGCAGTATTTT.